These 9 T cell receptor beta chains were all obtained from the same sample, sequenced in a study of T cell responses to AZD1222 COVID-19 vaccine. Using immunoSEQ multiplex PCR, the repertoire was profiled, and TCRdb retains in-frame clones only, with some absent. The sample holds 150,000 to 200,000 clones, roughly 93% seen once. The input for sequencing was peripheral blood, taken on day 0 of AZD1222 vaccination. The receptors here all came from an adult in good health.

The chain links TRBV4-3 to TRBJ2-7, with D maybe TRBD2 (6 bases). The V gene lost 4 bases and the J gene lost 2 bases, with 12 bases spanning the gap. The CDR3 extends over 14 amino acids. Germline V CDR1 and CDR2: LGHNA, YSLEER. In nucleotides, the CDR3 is TGCGCCAGCAGCCTTTATAGCGGAACCTACGAGCAGTACTTC. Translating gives CASSLYSGTYEQYF.

CDR3 region: CASSFMPLSTYEQYF. As DNA, the CDR3 is TGTGCCAGCAGCTTTATGCCACTTTCCACCTACGAGCAGTACTTC. The chain links TRBV5-5 to TRBJ2-7, with no clear D. CDR1 is SGHKS and CDR2 is YYEKEE in the germline V gene (reference sequence). Between the trimmed V and J ends, which lost 2 bases and 2 bases, there was a span of 14 bases. The CDR3 sequence is 15 residues long.

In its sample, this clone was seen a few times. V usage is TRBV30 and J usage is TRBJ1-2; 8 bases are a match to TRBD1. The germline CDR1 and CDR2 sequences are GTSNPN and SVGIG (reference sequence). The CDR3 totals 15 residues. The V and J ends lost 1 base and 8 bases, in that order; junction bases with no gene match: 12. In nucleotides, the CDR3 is TGTGCCTGGAGTGCTCCGGACAGGGTCCGGCTCGGCTACACCTTC. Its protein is CAWSAPDRVRLGYTF.

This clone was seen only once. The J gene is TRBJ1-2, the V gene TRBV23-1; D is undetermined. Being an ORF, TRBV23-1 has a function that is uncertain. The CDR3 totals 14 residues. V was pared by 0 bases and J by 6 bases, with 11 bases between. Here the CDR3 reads CASSQSSQNDGYTF. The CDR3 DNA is TGCGCCAGCAGTCAATCTTCCCAGAACGATGGCTACACCTTC.

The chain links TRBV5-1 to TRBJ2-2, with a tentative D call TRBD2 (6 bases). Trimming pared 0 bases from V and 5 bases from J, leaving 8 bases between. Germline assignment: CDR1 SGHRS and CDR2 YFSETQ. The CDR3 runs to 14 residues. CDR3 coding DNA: TGCGCCAGCAGCTTGGGACTAGGAACCGGGGAGCTGTTTTTT. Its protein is CASSLGLGTGELFF.

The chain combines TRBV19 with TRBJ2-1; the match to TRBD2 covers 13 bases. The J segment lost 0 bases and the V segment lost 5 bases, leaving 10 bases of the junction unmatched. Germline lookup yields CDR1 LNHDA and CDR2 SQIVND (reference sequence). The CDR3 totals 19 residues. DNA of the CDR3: TGTGCCAGTAGTCTCACTAGCGGGAGGGCCCCAAGCTCCTACAATGAGCAGTTCTTC. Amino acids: CASSLTSGRAPSSYNEQFF.

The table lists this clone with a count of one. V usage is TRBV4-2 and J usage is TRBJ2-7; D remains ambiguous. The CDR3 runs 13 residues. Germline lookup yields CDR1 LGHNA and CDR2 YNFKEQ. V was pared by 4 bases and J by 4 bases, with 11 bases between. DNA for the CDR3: TGTGCCAGCAGCCTGGACCTGTCGTACGAGCAGTACTTC. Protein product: CASSLDLSYEQYF.

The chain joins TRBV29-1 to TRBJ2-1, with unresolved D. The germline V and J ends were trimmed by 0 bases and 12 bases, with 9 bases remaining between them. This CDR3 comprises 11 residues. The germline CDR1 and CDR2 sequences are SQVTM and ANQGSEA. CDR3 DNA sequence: TGCAGCGTTGAAGAGCTCAACTCGCAGTTCTTC. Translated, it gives CSVEELNSQFF.

In DNA form, the CDR3 reads TGTGCCAGCAGCCGGACTAGCAATGAGCAGTTCTTC. It encodes CASSRTSNEQFF. V and J are TRBV3-1 (or the pseudogene TRBV3-2) and TRBJ2-1; 7 nucleotides agree with TRBD2. With V trimmed by 4 bases and J by 6 bases, 0 bases remained unmatched. Per the germline V gene, CDR1 is LGHDT and CDR2 is YNNKEL (reference sequence). The CDR3 covers 12 residues.